This passage covers 18 T cell receptor beta chains from one sample sequenced in a study of CD8 T cells in ankylosing spondylitis. Their target antigens are unknown. TCRdb reanalysed the 5' RACE reads using MiXCR and keeps one entry per CDR3 protein. This sample has fewer than 650,000 distinct CDR3 sequences, with more than 9.5% found just once. Study observations and caveats: Made up of under ten highly homologous variants, a TCR beta motif appeared characteristic of ankylosing spondylitis blood.

The sequenced sample was blood, either unsorted or a sorted T cell fraction (not recorded which). These TCRs come from a male donor with ankylosing spondylitis.

This clonotype has only one observation. The V gene is TRBV18, the J gene TRBJ1-3, with 7 bases that match TRBD1. Germline V gene lookup returns CDR1 KGHSH and CDR2 LQKENI. The CDR3 is made up of 16 amino acids. The V segment lost 5 bases and the J segment 0 bases; nucleotides outside the gene matches: 7. CDR3 bases: TGTGCCAGCTCAGAATGGGACAGTCACTCTGGAAACACCATATATTTT. The encoded protein is CASSEWDSHSGNTIYF.

The chain has TRBV15 and TRBJ2-5, with 10 positions matching TRBD2. Trimming at V came to 1 base and at J to 3 bases, leaving 5 bases not matched to a gene. CDR1 and CDR2 from the germline V gene are LNHNV and YYDKDF (reference sequence). This CDR3 is built from 16 residues. DNA for the CDR3: TGTGCCACCAGCAGAGGGGTAGCGGGAGGTGAAGAGACCCAGTACTTC. It is translated as CATSRGVAGGEETQYF.

This clonotype came up a few times. V gene TRBV20-1 combines with J gene TRBJ1-2; a weak D match, TRBD1 (5 bases). The germline V gene has CDR1 DFQATT and CDR2 SNEGSKA (reference sequence). V lost 0 bases, J lost 4 bases, and 15 bases lay in between. This CDR3 has 15 amino acids. Here the CDR3 reads CSARDRVDRAYGYTF. Written as DNA, the CDR3 is TGCAGTGCTAGAGATCGTGTAGACAGAGCCTATGGCTACACCTTC.

This clonotype was detected a few times. The chain combines TRBV29-1 with TRBJ1-1, with TRBD1 matching over 7 bases. Germline V gives CDR1 SQVTM, CDR2 ANQGSEA. The length of the CDR3 is 16 residues. Trimming at V came to 3 bases and at J to 2 bases, leaving 12 bases not matched to a gene. The CDR3 reads CSVDLGGTGVNTEAFF. The CDR3 DNA reads as TGCAGCGTTGATTTGGGAGGTACAGGGGTAAACACTGAAGCTTTCTTT.

In its sample, this clonotype was seen a few times. The CDR3 is CASSLDRLNTGELFF. In DNA, the CDR3 is TGCGCCAGCAGCTTGGATAGGTTGAACACCGGGGAGCTGTTTTTT. The chain uses TRBV5-1 and TRBJ2-2; D not certain. The CDR3 spans 15 residues. CDR1 and CDR2 (germline): SGHRS, YFSETQ. V was pared by 0 bases and J by 1 base, with 7 bases between.

The V call is TRBV5-5, the J call TRBJ1-1, with D unclear. This CDR3 has 14 amino acids. V was shortened by 0 bases and J by 1 base, with 7 bases between the two germline ends. Germline-derived CDR1 and CDR2 are SGHKS and YYEKEE (reference sequence). The CDR3 sequence: CASSLGVANTEAFF. CDR3 in DNA: TGTGCCAGCAGCTTGGGGGTTGCGAACACTGAAGCTTTCTTT.

This chain links TRBV7-6 with TRBJ1-1; no clear D gene. Trimming shortened V by 1 base and J by 1 base, and 10 bases separated the two germline ends. CDR1 and CDR2 (germline): SGHVS, FNYEAQ. CDR3 size: 15 residues. DNA for the CDR3: TGTGCCAGCAGCTTAGGGCAGGCCGGGAACACTGAAGCTTTCTTT. Translating gives CASSLGQAGNTEAFF.

In this sample, this clonotype turned up a few times. The rearrangement uses TRBV7-2 and TRBJ1-1; D is unclear. The CDR3 length is 13 residues. Germline V gene data show CDR1 as SGHTA and CDR2 as FQGNSA. Trimming left V 5 bases short and J 11 bases short, with 18 bases between. For the CDR3, the DNA is TGTGCCAGCAGCCTCAGGCCCAGACTCAAGGCTTTCTTT. It is translated as CASSLRPRLKAFF.

The V call is TRBV5-1, the J call TRBJ2-7; D not certain. Germline assignment: CDR1 SGHRS and CDR2 YFSETQ. V lost 8 bases, J lost 0 bases, and 15 bases lay in between. The CDR3 is 14 amino acids. The DNA of the CDR3 is TGCGCCAGTAACACCATGTTACCCTCCTACGAGCAGTACTTC. Amino acid sequence: CASNTMLPSYEQYF. Supplemented by reference TRBV5-1 and TRBJ2-7, the full variable domain reads KAGVTQTPRYLIKTRGQQVTLSCSPISGHRSVSWYQQTPGQGLQFLFEYFSETQRNKGNFPGRFSGRQFSNSRSEMNVSTLELGDSALYLCASNTMLPSYEQYFGPGTRLTVT.

The chain uses TRBV10-3 and TRBJ2-5, with 8 bases identical to TRBD2. The CDR3 sequence is 14 residues long. The germline V gene has CDR1 ENHRY and CDR2 SYGVKD. V lost 5 bases, J lost 4 bases, and 6 bases stayed unmatched. CDR3 DNA: TGTGCCATCAGTCTTGGACTAGCTCTAGAGACCCAGTACTTC. As protein: CAISLGLALETQYF.

The chain employs TRBV28 and TRBJ2-7, with a possible D match to TRBD2 (6 bases). Deletions cut 4 bases from V and 0 bases from J, with 19 bases between. The germline gives CDR1 MDHEN, CDR2 SYDVKM. The CDR3 has 17 amino acids. As DNA, the CDR3 is TGTGCCAGCAGTTCCATACGTCTAGCGTCAAGCTCCTACGAGCAGTACGTC. Translating gives CASSSIRLASSSYEQYV.

This clonotype has only a few counts. The gene calls are TRBV20-1 and TRBJ2-3, with D possibly being TRBD2 (6 bases). The CDR3 is made up of 14 amino acids. V dropped 5 bases and J dropped 1 base, with 13 bases sitting between them. CDR1 and CDR2 from the germline V gene are DFQATT and SNEGSKA (reference sequence). The CDR3: CSAGGIAGTDTQYF. DNA of the CDR3: TGCAGTGCTGGAGGGATAGCGGGCACAGATACGCAGTATTTT.

The sample holds many counts of this clonotype. The chain has TRBV7-9 and TRBJ2-2, with D uncertain. With 5 bases removed from V and 5 bases from J, the gap between germline ends came to 15 bases. Germline values: CDR1 SEHNR, CDR2 FQNEAQ (reference sequence). The CDR3 covers 15 residues. The CDR3 DNA sequence: TGTGCCAGCAGCCCAGTCGAAGGACGGACCGGGGAGCTGTTTTTT. Translating it yields CASSPVEGRTGELFF. The full variable domain, in which reference TRBV7-9 and TRBJ2-2 provide the parts outside the CDR3, is DTGVSQNPRHKITKRGQNVTFRCDPISEHNRLYWYRQTLGQGPEFLTYFQNEAQLEKSRLLSDRFSAERPKGSFSTLEIQRTEQGDSAMYLCASSPVEGRTGELFFGEGSRLTVL.

This clonotype was seen a few times. The V and J genes are TRBV2 and TRBJ2-1; D is undetermined. V lost 7 bases and J 3 bases, leaving 10 bases between the germline ends. Germline-derived CDR1 and CDR2 are SNHLY and FYNNEI. This CDR3 has 13 amino acids. CDR3 DNA sequence: TGTGCCAGCAAGCGCTCGTACTACAATGAGCAGTTCTTC. This encodes CASKRSYYNEQFF. Combining the CDR3 with reference TRBV2 and TRBJ2-1 gives the whole variable domain EPEVTQTPSHQVTQMGQEVILRCVPISNHLYFYWYRQILGQKVEFLVSFYNNEISEKSEIFDDQFSVERPDGSNFTLKIRSTKLEDSAMYFCASKRSYYNEQFFGPGTRLTVL.

In this sample, this clonotype turned up many times. The chain uses TRBV20-1 and TRBJ1-4; D may be TRBD1 (5 bases). Germline CDR1 reads DFQATT; CDR2 reads SNEGSKA (reference sequence). The CDR3 consists of 13 residues. With 0 bases removed from V and 5 bases from J, the gap between germline ends came to 7 bases. This CDR3 is CSAREDTNEKLFF. The CDR3 bases are TGCAGTGCTAGAGAGGACACCAATGAAAAACTGTTTTTT.

With respect to this clonotype: The CDR3 carries no conserved terminal phenylalanine or tryptophan, so it likely arises from a read error. This chain uses TRBV7-9 with TRBJ2-7, with D hard to call. The CDR3 contains 11 residues. V gave up 7 bases and J gave up 5 bases, with 9 bases separating them. Germline lookup yields CDR1 SEHNR and CDR2 FQNEAQ (reference sequence). CDR3 residues: CASTAGDEQYL. For the CDR3, the DNA is TGTGCCAGCACGGCCGGAGACGAGCAGTACTTA.

Only a few counts were recorded for this clonotype. This chain uses TRBV5-1 with TRBJ1-1; D possibly corresponds to TRBD1 (5 bases). The length of the CDR3 is 14 residues. CDR1 SGHRS and CDR2 YFSETQ come from the germline V gene. Trimming stripped 0 bases from V and 3 bases from J, with 9 bases between. The CDR3 sequence: CASSLVIGDTEAFF. CDR3 bases: TGCGCCAGCAGCTTGGTTATAGGGGACACTGAAGCTTTCTTT. Full variable domain (rest looked up from reference TRBV5-1 and TRBJ1-1): KAGVTQTPRYLIKTRGQQVTLSCSPISGHRSVSWYQQTPGQGLQFLFEYFSETQRNKGNFPGRFSGRQFSNSRSEMNVSTLELGDSALYLCASSLVIGDTEAFFGQGTRLTVV.

This chain joins TRBV5-1 and TRBJ2-1; perhaps TRBD2 as D (6 bases). CDR3 length equals 16 residues. V lost 0 bases and J lost 1, with 11 bases in between. In germline, CDR1 is SGHRS, CDR2 YFSETQ. CDR3 region: CASSLARGASYNEQFF. CDR3 nucleotide sequence: TGCGCCAGCAGCTTGGCCCGCGGGGCTTCCTACAATGAGCAGTTCTTC.